These T cell receptor beta chains were read from a single sample in a study of blood T cell repertoires in COVID-19. The protocol was immunoSEQ multiplex PCR, while the TCRdb copy is restricted to in-frame clones and leaves out a portion. There are about 93,000 clones in the sample; around four fifths occur only once, and less than 20% lies in the top ten. The sample was peripheral blood. The origin of the receptors is a human donor in a cohort sampled during active COVID-19. The CDR3 runs from the conserved cysteine through the conserved F or W. The order of the fields is D gene, J gene, V gene, clone size, CDR3 protein, CDR3 DNA. The D gene is left open where the match is weak. Clone size is not always given. Where it is, it says once, few, many or a class for expanded clones.

D gene: TRBD1
J gene: TRBJ1-5
V gene: TRBV7-2
clone size: -
CDR3 protein: CASSLGQGFSSRKPQHF
CDR3 DNA: TGTGCCAGCAGCTTGGGACAGGGGTTTTCGTCGCGTAAGCCCCAGCATTTT

D gene: -
J gene: TRBJ1-1
V gene: TRBV5-1
clone size: -
CDR3 protein: CASSSRDTLNTEAFF
CDR3 DNA: TGCGCCAGCAGCTCCCGGGACACCTTGAACACTGAAGCTTTCTTT

D gene: TRBD1
J gene: TRBJ1-2
V gene: TRBV9
clone size: -
CDR3 protein: CASSTLDRGLRGYTF
CDR3 DNA: TGTGCCAGCAGCACATTGGACAGGGGGCTCCGTGGCTACACCTTC

D gene: -
J gene: TRBJ1-2
V gene: TRBV28
clone size: -
CDR3 protein: CASTPAEARGYTF
CDR3 DNA: TGTGCCAGCACCCCTGCGGAGGCTCGGGGCTACACCTTC

D gene: TRBD1
J gene: TRBJ1-1
V gene: TRBV7-8
clone size: -
CDR3 protein: CASSFWTGGVTEAFF
CDR3 DNA: TGTGCCAGCAGCTTTTGGACAGGGGGCGTCACTGAAGCTTTCTTT

D gene: TRBD2
J gene: TRBJ2-5
V gene: TRBV2
clone size: -
CDR3 protein: CASILGLAGVSQETQYF
CDR3 DNA: TGTGCCAGCATTCTCGGACTAGCGGGGGTTAGCCAAGAGACCCAGTACTTC

D gene: TRBD1
J gene: TRBJ1-1
V gene: TRBV30
clone size: once
CDR3 protein: CAWRPGQALNTEAFF
CDR3 DNA: TGTGCCTGGAGGCCGGGACAGGCCCTGAACACTGAAGCTTTCTTT

D gene: TRBD2
J gene: TRBJ2-3
V gene: TRBV11-2
clone size: -
CDR3 protein: CASSMTSGGATDTQYF
CDR3 DNA: TGTGCCAGCAGCATGACTAGCGGGGGGGCAACAGATACGCAGTATTTT

D gene: TRBD1
J gene: TRBJ2-6
V gene: TRBV7-3
clone size: -
CDR3 protein: CASSLSGQGRANVLTF
CDR3 DNA: TGTGCCAGCAGCTTAAGCGGACAGGGGAGGGCCAACGTCCTGACTTTC

D gene: TRBD1
J gene: TRBJ2-1
V gene: TRBV5-1
clone size: -
CDR3 protein: CASSRGQGAPYNEQFF
CDR3 DNA: TGCGCCAGCAGCAGAGGACAGGGGGCCCCCTACAATGAGCAGTTCTTC

D gene: -
J gene: TRBJ1-2
V gene: TRBV21-1
clone size: -
CDR3 protein: CASSGRGSRNYGYTF
CDR3 DNA: TGTGCCAGCAGCGGCAGGGGGTCCAGGAACTATGGCTACACCTTC

D gene: -
J gene: TRBJ1-6
V gene: TRBV6-5
clone size: -
CDR3 protein: CASSYSGRDNSPLHF
CDR3 DNA: TGTGCCAGCAGTTACTCTGGCAGGGATAATTCACCCCTCCACTTT

D gene: TRBD1
J gene: TRBJ2-5
V gene: TRBV30
clone size: -
CDR3 protein: CAWSAGQGAMYQETQYF
CDR3 DNA: TGTGCCTGGAGCGCGGGACAGGGGGCTATGTACCAAGAGACCCAGTACTTC

D gene: -
J gene: TRBJ1-4
V gene: TRBV11-2
clone size: -
CDR3 protein: CASSLGGTVNEKLFF
CDR3 DNA: TGTGCCAGCAGCTTAGGGGGGACTGTTAATGAAAAACTGTTTTTT